This TCR beta chain comes out of a study of human T cells and chemical hapten exposure. Looking at the study overall: Slight differences in pooled library volume were the main source of varying TCR yields across samples.

The V end was cut by 0 bases, the J end by 7 bases, with 15 bases between. Looked up from germline, CDR1 is SGHAT and CDR2 is FQNNGV. The CDR3 is made up of 15 amino acids. TCRdb called the RACE reads again in MiXCR, with one record for every CDR3 protein. This sample has 50,000 to 65,000 distinct CDR3 sequences, with about 6.7% found just once. This clonotype was seen many times. As to time point: pre-sensitization, week 0. As for treatment: therapeutic diphenylcyclopropenone sensitization with weekly scalp DPC. The sequence derives from a woman younger than 45 with alopecia areata. Some clones in this sample may be carry-over from other donors' samples. Sequenced material: whole blood, taken in connection with sensitization to the hapten diphenylcyclopropenone (DPC). The genes are TRBV11-2 and TRBJ1-1; D gene uncertain. CDR3 region: CASSLEGRQTIEAFF. The CDR3 nucleotides read TGTGCCAGCAGCTTAGAGGGCCGGCAGACAATTGAAGCTTTCTTT.